These 20 T cell receptor beta chains share one sample of origin, sequenced in a study of T cell responses to AZD1222 COVID-19 vaccine. Some clones are missing from TCRdb's copy, which holds only in-frame ones; the method was immunoSEQ multiplex PCR. The sample shows 150,000 to 160,000 clones, roughly nine tenths of them seen only once. The specimen comprised peripheral blood, sampled on day 0 of MenACWY control vaccination. These receptors all come from an adult in good health.

The chain has TRBV18 and TRBJ2-3; TRBD2 agrees at 11 bases. The CDR3 is 17 amino acids. Germline assignment: CDR1 KGHSH and CDR2 LQKENI. V shed 2 bases, J shed 0 bases, and the junction held 4 bases outside the gene matches. CDR3 coding DNA: TGTGCCAGCTCACCATTCAGGACTAGCGGGAGCACAGATACGCAGTATTTT. This codes for CASSPFRTSGSTDTQYF.

The chain combines TRBV4-1 with TRBJ2-7, with 12 bases fitting TRBD2. Trimming at V came to 6 bases and at J to 3 bases, leaving 6 bases not matched to a gene. CDR1 is MGHRA, CDR2 YSYEKL, per germline. CDR3 length: 15 residues. CDR3 residues: CASRRLAGGFYEQYV. As DNA, the CDR3 is TGCGCCAGCAGAAGGCTAGCGGGGGGGTTCTACGAGCAGTACGTC.

This rearrangement joins TRBV19 to TRBJ1-5; maybe TRBD1 (5 bases). Deletions cut 4 bases from V and 4 bases from J, with 11 bases between. The germline gives CDR1 LNHDA, CDR2 SQIVND (reference sequence). CDR3 length: 14 amino acids. For the CDR3, the DNA is TGTGCCAGTAGTACCAGGGACCGTAATCAGCCCCAGCATTTT. It codes for CASSTRDRNQPQHF. Variable domain in full (rest from reference TRBV19 and TRBJ1-5): DGGITQSPKYLFRKEGQNVTLSCEQNLNHDAMYWYRQDPGQGLRLIYYSQIVNDFQKGDIAEGYSVSREKKESFPLTVTSAQKNPTAFYLCASSTRDRNQPQHFGDGTRLSIL.

The chain carries TRBV20-1 and TRBJ1-2; no reliable D call. Between the trimmed V and J ends, which lost 3 bases and 8 bases, there was a span of 10 bases. Per the germline V gene, CDR1 is DFQATT and CDR2 is SNEGSKA (reference sequence). This CDR3 comprises 11 residues. CDR3 in amino acids: CSARSPFGYTF. The DNA for the CDR3 is TGCAGTGCTAGGTCCCCGTTCGGCTACACCTTC.

This chain joins TRBV11-1 and TRBJ1-6; no firm D call. Germline V gene data show CDR1 as SGHAT and CDR2 as FQDESV (reference sequence). This CDR3 is 13 amino acids long. V was pared by 6 bases and J by 11 bases, with 14 bases between. CDR3 region: CASRVDLTAPLHF. The CDR3 bases are TGTGCCAGCAGAGTGGATCTCACGGCACCCCTCCACTTT.

This clone was recorded once. The chain recombines TRBV4-3 with TRBJ2-2; 7 bases match TRBD2. CDR1 and CDR2 (germline): LGHNA, YSLEER. The CDR3 consists of 16 residues. J lost 7 bases, V lost 0 bases, and 8 bases had no gene match. CDR3: CASSQEAGGRGGELFF. Written as DNA, the CDR3 is TGCGCCAGCAGCCAAGAAGCCGGGGGGAGAGGCGGGGAGCTGTTTTTT.

In its sample, this clone was seen many times. Other DNA variants within this sample encode the same CDR3. The chain has TRBV2 and TRBJ1-4, with D possibly matching TRBD1 (5 bases). The CDR3 is made up of 13 amino acids. V was trimmed by 7 bases and J by 8 bases, leaving 14 bases between them. The germline CDR1 and CDR2 sequences are SNHLY and FYNNEI. The DNA for the CDR3 is TGTGCCAGCACCCCCGGGGCAGTAGAAAAACTGTTTTTT. This gives the protein CASTPGAVEKLFF. The variable domain in full, with the rest retrieved from reference TRBV2 and TRBJ1-4, is EPEVTQTPSHQVTQMGQEVILRCVPISNHLYFYWYRQILGQKVEFLVSFYNNEISEKSEIFDDQFSVERPDGSNFTLKIRSTKLEDSAMYFCASTPGAVEKLFFGSGTQLSVL.

The rearrangement joins TRBV3-1 (or the pseudogene TRBV3-2) to TRBJ2-7, with no clear D. The germline V gene has CDR1 LGHDT and CDR2 YNNKEL (reference sequence). The CDR3 runs 12 residues. V was cut by 4 bases and J by 6 bases, with 10 bases left in between. DNA for the CDR3: TGTGCCAGCAGCCTCTTGGTCGGCGAGCAGTACTTC. Translated, it gives CASSLLVGEQYF.

The V and J genes are TRBV14 and TRBJ2-7, with D perhaps TRBD2 (5 bases). The CDR3 runs 13 residues. Germline CDR1 reads SGHDN; CDR2 reads FVKESK. V lost 3 bases, J lost 5 bases, and 11 bases lay in between. The CDR3 loop is CASSQDREDEQYV. CDR3 nucleotides: TGTGCCAGCAGCCAGGATCGGGAAGACGAGCAGTACGTC.

The CDR3 is CASSPHGTVQETQYF. The CDR3 DNA is TGTGCCAGCAGCCCGCACGGGACAGTACAAGAGACCCAGTACTTC. This rearrangement joins TRBV14 to TRBJ2-5; TRBD1 matches 7 bases. Unmatched junction bases numbered 7, after V lost 4 bases and J lost 2 bases. The CDR3 extends over 15 amino acids. Germline-derived CDR1 and CDR2 are SGHDN and FVKESK.

CDR3 sequence (DNA): TGTGCCAGCAGTCTCACAGGGTCCTACGAGCAGTACTTC. It yields the protein CASSLTGSYEQYF. The chain links TRBV27 to TRBJ2-7, with D possibly matching TRBD1 (6 bases). Germline V gives CDR1 MNHEY, CDR2 SMNVEV (reference sequence). This CDR3 spans 13 amino acids. The ends were cut back, 5 bases at V and 1 base at J, with 9 bases in the middle.

This sequence joins TRBV28 and TRBJ1-2; a weak D match, TRBD1 (5 bases). Per germline, CDR1 MDHEN and CDR2 SYDVKM. CDR3 length equals 14 residues. V shed 3 bases and J shed 0 bases, with 8 bases lying between them. The CDR3 spells CASSFTGPNYGYTF. In nucleotides, the CDR3 is TGTGCCAGCAGTTTCACAGGTCCTAACTATGGCTACACCTTC.

The chain couples TRBV6-1 to TRBJ1-6; 10 bases match TRBD1. The CDR3 extends over 16 amino acids. V shed 4 bases and J 10 bases; nucleotides not matched to a gene: 10. The germline V gene has CDR1 MNHNS and CDR2 SASEGT. DNA of the CDR3: TGTGCCAGCAGTGGGGGACAGGGGTTTCCGGGATCACCCCTCCACTTT. Translating it yields CASSGGQGFPGSPLHF.

The V and J genes are TRBV6-2 or TRBV6-3 and TRBJ1-3; D is possibly TRBD1 (5 bases). Germline V CDR1 and CDR2: MNHEY, SVGEGT. The ends were cut back, 6 bases at V and 3 bases at J, with 18 bases in the middle. There are 16 residues in the CDR3. CDR3 loop: CASSPQRGDRGNTIYF. Here the CDR3 DNA reads TGTGCCAGCAGCCCTCAACGGGGGGATCGTGGAAACACCATATATTTT.

The chain joins TRBV27 to TRBJ2-7; TRBD1 matches 9 bases. Per the germline V gene, CDR1 is MNHEY and CDR2 is SMNVEV (reference sequence). The CDR3 has 15 residues. With 6 bases clipped from V and 2 bases from J, the junction kept 8 bases outside the gene matches. CDR3: CASRHRGLSTYEQYV. The CDR3 DNA sequence: TGTGCCAGCAGGCACAGGGGGCTGTCGACCTACGAGCAGTACGTC.

This clone was seen only once. This sequence joins TRBV6-5 and TRBJ1-6; 10 nucleotides line up with TRBD1. The CDR3 runs 15 residues. Germline lookup yields CDR1 MNHEY and CDR2 SVGAGI. The V segment lost 6 bases and the J segment 10 bases; nucleotides outside the gene matches: 9. The CDR3 is CASRSGGTGASPLHF. CDR3 nucleotides: TGTGCCAGCAGGTCCGGAGGGACAGGGGCCTCACCCCTCCACTTT.

On this clone: In the same sample, other DNA sequences code for this CDR3. The chain recombines TRBV18 with TRBJ1-5; the D is unclear. Germline V lookup: CDR1 KGHSH, CDR2 LQKENI. Between the trimmed V and J ends, which lost 6 bases and 4 bases, there was a span of 10 bases. The length of the CDR3 is 13 residues. The CDR3: CASSGLGNQPQHF. The CDR3 coding sequence is TGTGCCAGCTCGGGTTTGGGGAATCAGCCCCAGCATTTT.

The chain carries TRBV14 and TRBJ2-2; a possible D gene is TRBD2 (6 bases). This CDR3 spans 15 amino acids. Germline CDR1 reads SGHDN; CDR2 reads FVKESK. The ends were cut back, 0 bases at V and 3 bases at J, with 8 bases in the middle. The CDR3, as DNA: TGTGCCAGCAGCCAAGAGCGGGGCTACACCGGGGAGCTGTTTTTT. Its protein is CASSQERGYTGELFF.

The rearrangement uses TRBV6-5 and TRBJ1-2; maybe TRBD1 (5 bases). CDR1 and CDR2 from the germline V gene are MNHEY and SVGAGI. V shed 0 bases and J shed 4 bases, with 15 bases lying between them. CDR3 length: 16 amino acids. CDR3 sequence reads: CASSYSNPGPSYGYTF. The CDR3 DNA follows: TGTGCCAGCAGTTACTCGAATCCAGGGCCTAGCTATGGCTACACCTTC.

The chain uses TRBV19 and TRBJ1-2, with 7 bases matching TRBD1. The CDR3 extends over 17 amino acids. Losses at the gene ends were 0 bases for V and 7 bases for J; bases not matched to a gene: 14. Germline V CDR1 and CDR2: LNHDA, SQIVND (reference sequence). As DNA, the CDR3 is TGTGCCAGTAGTATAGATCTGATGAAGGGGGCAGCTGGTGGCTACACCTTC. It is translated as CASSIDLMKGAAGGYTF.